This T cell receptor (beta chain) emerged from a study of T cell repertoires in ileal Crohn's disease. Study overall: At postoperative colonoscopy, neoterminal ileum biopsies were taken as M6. Study-wide points: All patients with clonality above 26.8% had endoscopic recurrence. Within the first postoperative year, endoscopy came at median about 6.9 months.

This CDR3 contains 11 residues. The V and J ends lost 1 base and 8 bases respectively, with 4 bases between them. Germline CDR1 is SGHRS and CDR2 is YFSETQ. This sample's time point: neoterminal ileum biopsy at postoperative endoscopy, about 6 months after surgery. Libraries were prepared by immunoSEQ multiplex PCR; TCRdb keeps only in-frame clonotypes and omits some of them. The sample includes 13,000 or so clones, around 78% of them seen just once. In the case of this clone: The antigen remains unidentified.

This chain uses TRBV5-1 with TRBJ2-1; the D is unclear. The source is an adult with Crohn's disease. Source material: ileal tissue. CDR3 sequence: CASSLRDEQFF. The CDR3 region has the DNA TGCGCCAGCAGCTTGAGAGATGAGCAGTTCTTC.